This T cell receptor beta chain was recorded in a study of regulatory T cells in long-lasting Graves disease (TCRdb year 2021). With respect to the entire study: Persistent Graves' disease meant more than 5 years of antithyroid drug treatment with TSH receptor autoantibodies that stayed positive. Peripheral blood TCR sequencing and RNA sequencing compared persistent Graves' disease patients with newly diagnosed Graves' disease patients. The study took place in China and was registered as a clinical trial. TCR sequencing covered around 13 persistent and around 20 newly diagnosed Graves' disease patients, around 33 samples in total. Antithyroid drugs had been taken for approximately ten years on average by persistent Graves' disease patients in the clinical cohort. General findings and caveats noted by the study authors: Lower TCR Shannon entropy and fewer highly expanded clones were observed in persistent Graves' disease patients than in newly diagnosed patients, which suggested clonal expansion. As a limitation, the authors acknowledged that the small sample size may reduce accuracy. Preferential use of TRBV28, TRBJ1-2 and TRBJ2-5 was observed in persistent disease, whereas TRBV20-1 and TRBJ2-1 were favored in newly diagnosed disease. Peripheral blood alone was examined, since thyroid tissue, which constituted the primary lesion, could not be accessed. Sequencing and analysis were restricted to the TCR beta chain. A larger number of public clonotypes was shared among persistent patients (fewer than 3,000) than among newly diagnosed patients (around 880).

Taken with the paper, the label for time point translates to: persistent/refractory GD, antithyroid drugs over 5 years with positive TRAb. RNA was extracted from PBMCs in TRIzol for both TCR sequencing and RNA sequencing. The diagnosis of Graves' disease followed American Thyroid Association guidelines. Patients were recruited from an endocrinology department in Xi'an, China. Each patient gave around 9 milliliters of peripheral blood, collected in an EDTA anticoagulant tube. Ficoll Paque Plus density gradient separation was used to isolate PBMCs, and no further T cell sorting was done. An Agilent 2100 Bioanalyzer and agarose gel were used to assess RNA quality, and a NanoDrop 2000 was used to measure RNA concentration. Receptor libraries were prepared by multiplex PCR. Sequencing was performed on an Illumina HiSeq 4000. CDR3 regions were amplified by Arm-PCR with iRepertoire HTBI primers to construct TCR beta libraries. Before sequencing, the PCR products underwent gel purification. The authors processed their data as follows. Across samples, 60 to 75 TRBV and 12 to 15 TRBJ segments were identified and used for gene usage analysis of CDR3 amino acid clonotypes. COPE and FqMerger were used to merge filtered high-quality paired reads into contigs. BLAST was used to align contigs to IMGT TRBV, TRBD and TRBJ reference genes, and CDR3 was defined according to IMGT. Any clonotype with a frequency above 0.1% was classified as a highly expanded clone. Repertoire diversity was measured by Shannon entropy, and V-J evenness by the Gini coefficient. A clonotype found in more than one individual was treated as public. TCRdb handled the public reads itself, with Q25 trimming in fastp and clone calling in MiXCR, and kept productive beta chains. Every CDR3 protein is listed once, alongside the most common genes and DNA of its rows. TCRdb's processing, not the study's, gives the V and J calls here. The sample table shows 300,000 to 500,000 distinct CDR3 sequences, and 20% are seen once. The top ten constitute roughly 20% of the sample.

In the case of this clonotype: Its antigen specificity is not known. The sample holds no much larger clone one base away, and base qualities are not on file.

Based on the germline V gene, the CDR1 and CDR2 sequences are SGHAT and FQNNGV. V is pruned by 5 bases and J by 7 bases, leaving 6 bases of the junction without a gene match. The CDR3 holds 15 amino acids from the cysteine to the phenylalanine. Left in the record is the CDR3 DNA by itself, 45 bases read in frame from the first base. Recombination linked TRBV11-2 to TRBJ2-3; 13 nucleotides in the junction match TRBD2. Sequenced here: peripheral blood mononuclear cells (PBMCs), sampled when the disease was refractory, from a patient treated with antithyroid drugs. The source of this sequence is a female donor with Graves disease. The CDR3 sequence is CASSTGLAGDYTQYF. Here is the DNA: TGTGCCAGCAGCACTGGACTAGCGGGAGATTATACGCAGTATTTT.